The 20 T cell receptor beta chains given below trace back to one sample, sequenced in a study of T cells after yellow fever vaccination. TCRdb reprocessed the 5' RACE reads via MiXCR and lists one record per CDR3 protein. Of hundreds of thousands of distinct CDR3 sequences listed, about 12% are singletons. The sequenced sample was PBMCs, obtained on the day of the yellow fever booster vaccination. These TCRs come from a man aged 25 to 40 who received the YFV17D yellow fever vaccine.

This clonotype occurred a few times. The chain uses TRBV29-1 and TRBJ2-5, with D possibly being TRBD1 (6 bases). CDR1 and CDR2 from the germline V gene are SQVTM and ANQGSEA. V was clipped by 3 bases and J by 4 bases, with 12 bases between them. The CDR3 is made up of 13 amino acids. The CDR3 DNA reads as TGCAGCGTTGAGGGCAGGGGATCAGAGACCCAGTACTTC. This translates into CSVEGRGSETQYF.

V is TRBV20-1 and J is TRBJ2-5; no clear D gene. The CDR3 totals 11 residues. The V and J ends lost 2 bases and 6 bases respectively, with 7 bases between them. Germline V CDR1 and CDR2: DFQATT, SNEGSKA (reference sequence). The DNA of the CDR3 is TGCAGTGCTAGAAAGGCTCAGACCCAGTACTTC. Translating it yields CSARKAQTQYF.

On this clonotype: The junction and the germline gene differ at one end; a read error may be behind it. The rearrangement joins TRBV20-1 to TRBJ2-1; D call uncertain. CDR1 is DFQATT and CDR2 is SNEGSKA in the germline V gene (reference sequence). CDR3 length: 14 amino acids. The DNA of the CDR3 is TGCAGTGCTAGAGATCTCGCCCCGCCGAATGAGCAGCTCTTC. Protein: CSARDLAPPNEQLF.

The rearrangement links TRBV2 to TRBJ2-3; the D is unclear. CDR3 size: 13 residues. CDR1 SNHLY and CDR2 FYNNEI come from the germline V gene. V shed 6 bases and J shed 0 bases, with 7 bases lying between them. The CDR3 sequence is CASRTQSTDTQYF. Written as DNA, the CDR3 is TGTGCCAGCAGGACTCAGAGCACAGATACGCAGTATTTT.

This clonotype was seen only a few times. The CDR3 DNA reads as TGTGCCAGCAGTTACCGGGGGGGCCTCTCTGGGGCCAACGTCCTGACTTTC. It specifies CASSYRGGLSGANVLTF. The chain couples TRBV6-5 to TRBJ2-6; 8 bases match TRBD2. V gave up 2 bases and J gave up 0 bases; unmatched junction bases: 3. There are 17 residues in the CDR3. From germline, CDR1 is MNHEY and CDR2 SVGAGI.

The chain recombines TRBV5-1 with TRBJ2-4; D remains unclear. CDR3 length: 13 amino acids. Germline V gene sequence: CDR1 SGHRS, CDR2 YFSETQ. V lost 2 bases and J 6 bases, leaving 9 bases between the germline ends. CDR3 DNA sequence: TGCGCCAGCAGCTTCTCGGGCGGAAACATTCAGTACTTC. Encoded protein: CASSFSGGNIQYF.

This clonotype was picked up a small number of times. The chain is built from TRBV7-8 and TRBJ2-7, with a possible D match to TRBD2 (5 bases). The V gene lost 3 bases and the J gene lost 2 bases, with 8 bases spanning the gap. CDR1 and CDR2 from the germline V gene are SGHVS and FQNEAQ. The CDR3 runs to 13 residues. CDR3 protein: CASSFPGTYEQYF. The CDR3 coding sequence is TGTGCCAGCAGCTTCCCGGGAACCTACGAGCAGTACTTC.

This clonotype has at least ten counts. The CDR3 DNA sequence: TGTGCCATCAGAGAGGGGGGCACAGATACGCAGTATTTT. Its translation is CAIREGGTDTQYF. This chain uses TRBV10-3 with TRBJ2-3; D perhaps matches TRBD1 (6 bases). Germline V CDR1 and CDR2: ENHRY, SYGVKD. V was clipped by 6 bases and J by 1 base, with 8 bases between them. CDR3 length equals 13 residues.

In this sample, this clonotype turned up a few times. The V and J genes are TRBV10-3 and TRBJ2-7, with D possibly matching TRBD1 (5 bases). V was trimmed by 3 bases and J by 0 bases, leaving 9 bases between them. Germline V gene sequence: CDR1 ENHRY, CDR2 SYGVKD. The CDR3 has 14 residues. The CDR3 sequence is CAISDFDSSYEQYF. Here the CDR3 DNA reads TGTGCCATCAGTGACTTTGACAGCTCCTACGAGCAGTACTTC.

CDR3 bases: TGCGCCAGCAGCCGCTTTGGAGCAGGCTCCTACGAGCAGTACTTC. It translates to CASSRFGAGSYEQYF. This rearrangement joins TRBV4-3 to TRBJ2-7, with D unclear. Germline V lookup: CDR1 LGHNA, CDR2 YSLEER. V lost 4 bases and J lost 0, with 13 bases in between. This CDR3 is built from 15 residues.

CDR3 residues: CASSPRDYGSYEQYF. The CDR3 DNA reads as TGTGCCAGCAGCCCCCGGGACTATGGCTCCTACGAGCAGTACTTC. The chain carries TRBV5-5 and TRBJ2-7; TRBD2 matches 7 bases. Trimming at V came to 4 bases and at J to 0 bases, leaving 7 bases not matched to a gene. The CDR3 covers 15 residues. CDR1 SGHKS and CDR2 YYEKEE come from the germline V gene (reference sequence).

CDR3 nucleotide sequence: TGTGCCAGCAGCTTTGGCGGGAAAAGCTCCTACGAGCAGTACTTC. Amino acids: CASSFGGKSSYEQYF. The genes are TRBV11-3 and TRBJ2-7; D is perhaps TRBD2 (6 bases). The germline CDR1 and CDR2 sequences are SGHNT and YENEEA. V was clipped by 3 bases and J by 0 bases, with 12 bases between them. The CDR3 loop spans 15 amino acids.

The CDR3 reads CASSIPEGGRTEAFF. The DNA for the CDR3 is TGCGCCAGCAGCATCCCGGAAGGGGGGAGGACTGAAGCTTTCTTT. The rearrangement uses TRBV5-1 and TRBJ1-1; maybe TRBD1 (6 bases). Trimming removed 4 bases from V and 5 bases from J, with 18 bases in between. Per germline, CDR1 SGHRS and CDR2 YFSETQ. CDR3 length: 15 residues. Together with reference TRBV5-1 and TRBJ1-1, the CDR3 gives the full variable domain: KAGVTQTPRYLIKTRGQQVTLSCSPISGHRSVSWYQQTPGQGLQFLFEYFSETQRNKGNFPGRFSGRQFSNSRSEMNVSTLELGDSALYLCASSIPEGGRTEAFFGQGTRLTVV.

This chain uses TRBV5-5 with TRBJ1-1; D remains unclear. This CDR3 spans 15 amino acids. The V gene lost 0 bases and the J gene lost 0 bases, with 9 bases spanning the gap. Germline CDR1 reads SGHKS; CDR2 reads YYEKEE (reference sequence). This chain's CDR3 is CASSLEGNMNTEAFF. The CDR3 bases are TGTGCCAGCAGCTTGGAGGGTAACATGAACACTGAAGCTTTCTTT. Filled out from reference TRBV5-5 and TRBJ1-1, the complete variable domain reads DAGVTQSPTHLIKTRGQQVTLRCSPISGHKSVSWYQQVLGQGPQFIFQYYEKEERGRGNFPDRFSARQFPNYSSELNVNALLLGDSALYLCASSLEGNMNTEAFFGQGTRLTVV.

The table lists this clonotype with a few counts. The chain has TRBV11-2 and TRBJ2-5, with D possibly TRBD1 on 6 matching bases. CDR1 and CDR2 (germline): SGHAT, FQNNGV. The V and J ends lost 3 bases and 4 bases respectively, with 12 bases between them. This CDR3 has 14 amino acids. The CDR3 sequence is CASSFPGHVETQYF. CDR3 sequence (DNA): TGTGCCAGCAGCTTCCCGGGACATGTAGAGACCCAGTACTTC.

The chain combines TRBV7-2 with TRBJ2-1; D ambiguous. CDR1 and CDR2 from the germline V gene are SGHTA and FQGNSA. The CDR3 spans 15 residues. V dropped 4 bases and J dropped 0 bases, with 10 bases sitting between them. The CDR3 DNA reads as TGTGCCAGCAGCTACATAACCCGCTCCTACAATGAGCAGTTCTTC. Its protein is CASSYITRSYNEQFF. Full variable domain (rest looked up from reference TRBV7-2 and TRBJ2-1): GAGVSQSPSNKVTEKGKDVELRCDPISGHTALYWYRQSLGQGLEFLIYFQGNSAPDKSGLPSDRFSAERTGGSVSTLTIQRTQQEDSAVYLCASSYITRSYNEQFFGPGTRLTVL.

This clonotype appeared a few times. The V call is TRBV11-2, the J call TRBJ2-5, with D possibly TRBD2 on 6 matching bases. The V end lost 4 bases, the J end lost 2 bases, and 17 bases lay between the germline ends. Germline-derived CDR1 and CDR2 are SGHAT and FQNNGV. This CDR3 region has 16 residues. CDR3 in DNA: TGTGCCAGCAGCTCTAGGTTGGGGACTGATCAAGAGACCCAGTACTTC. Its protein is CASSSRLGTDQETQYF.

The chain links TRBV28 to TRBJ2-4; TRBD2 matches at 13 bases. The V and J ends lost 7 bases and 3 bases, in that order; junction bases with no gene match: 6. Germline V gene lookup returns CDR1 MDHEN and CDR2 SYDVKM. The CDR3 totals 16 residues. CDR3: CASKPGLAGDKNIQYF. CDR3 nucleotide sequence: TGTGCCAGCAAACCTGGACTAGCGGGGGACAAAAACATTCAGTACTTC.

Only a few counts were recorded for this clonotype. The chain links TRBV12-5 to TRBJ2-7, with 13 positions matching TRBD2. CDR1 LGHNT and CDR2 FRNRAP come from the germline V gene. The CDR3 extends over 13 amino acids. J lost 6 bases, V lost 8 bases, and 4 bases had no gene match. The CDR3 bases are TGTGCTAGTATGGGACTAGCGGGAACCGAGCAGTACTTC. Residues: CASMGLAGTEQYF.

This clonotype was counted a few times. The chain has TRBV12-3 or TRBV12-4 and TRBJ2-1, with D perhaps TRBD2 (6 bases). The CDR3 has 15 residues. V dropped 8 bases and J dropped 4 bases, with 18 bases sitting between them. The CDR3 sequence: CASGDSGTLYNEQFF. The CDR3 region has the DNA TGTGCCAGCGGGGACTCCGGGACTTTGTACAATGAGCAGTTCTTC.